This T cell receptor (beta chain) was captured by sequencing in a study of beta chain features in type 1 diabetes. The study, taken as a whole, reports: Shorter templates might be favored by PCR, and equally so in patients and in controls. TCRB CDR3s were moderately but significantly shorter in Type 1 diabetes patients in all four CD4+ subsets.

A sort by CD45RO/CCR7/CD25/CD127/CD95/CD27 yielded CD4+ naive, central memory, regulatory and stem cell-like memory cells. Every bit of the isolated RNA underwent reverse transcription, so sequencing read expressed TCRB transcripts. Sequencing of naive, central memory and regulatory T cell samples gave an average of roughly 3.5 million reads. Clones were sequenced by immunoSEQ multiplex PCR, and TCRdb holds only the in-frame ones, with some missing. The sample holds around 250,000 clones; approximately 24% are singletons and the top ten take around 0.011%. With regard to this clone: The antigen is not known.

The origin of this receptor is a woman in her twenties or thirties with type 1 diabetes. The sequenced sample consisted of naive CD4+ T cells from blood.

The CDR3 coding sequence is TGTGCCAGCAGTGCACGACAGGGGGTGACTGAAGCTTTCTTT. Translating gives CASSARQGVTEAFF. The chain employs TRBV27 and TRBJ1-1, with TRBD1 matching 9 bases. CDR1 is MNHEY, CDR2 SMNVEV, per germline (reference sequence). V shed 5 bases, J shed 5 bases, and the junction held 6 bases outside the gene matches. The CDR3 is 14 amino acids.